This TCR beta chain was observed in a study of siplizumab effects on memory and regulatory T cells. Germline values: CDR1 MGHRA, CDR2 YSYEKL. The CDR3 loop spans 14 amino acids. V lost 6 bases, J lost 5 bases, and 8 bases stayed unmatched. The repertoire was sequenced with immunoSEQ multiplex PCR; TCRdb's copy has only in-frame clones and lacks some. The sample lists about 50,000 clones, over 75% seen once, with 0.35% in the top ten. This chain uses TRBV4-1 with TRBJ1-1; TRBD1 agrees at 8 bases. The receptor was derived from a human donor in good health. The material sequenced was naive CD8+ T cells sorted from blood. The CDR3 coding sequence is TGCGCCAGCAGTCAACAGGGGGAGGGGACTGAAGCTTTCTTT. It translates to CASSQQGEGTEAFF.